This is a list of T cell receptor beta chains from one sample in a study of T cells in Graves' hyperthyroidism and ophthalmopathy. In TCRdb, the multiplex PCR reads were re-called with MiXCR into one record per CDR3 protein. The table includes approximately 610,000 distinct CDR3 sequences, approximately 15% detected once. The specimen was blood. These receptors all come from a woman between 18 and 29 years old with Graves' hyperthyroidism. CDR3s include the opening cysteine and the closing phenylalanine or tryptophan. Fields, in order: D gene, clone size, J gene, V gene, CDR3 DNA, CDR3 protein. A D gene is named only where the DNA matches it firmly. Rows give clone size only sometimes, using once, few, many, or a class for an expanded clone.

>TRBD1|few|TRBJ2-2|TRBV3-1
TGTGCCAGCGCACGGGACAGGGGGAACACCGGGGAGCTGTTTTTT
CASARDRGNTGELFF
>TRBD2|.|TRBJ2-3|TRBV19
TGTGCCAGTAGTATCCTGACTAGCGGGGTATCCACAGATACGCAGTATTTT
CASSILTSGVSTDTQYF
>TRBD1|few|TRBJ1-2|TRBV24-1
TGTGCCACCAGTGATCCTGACAGGGGAGGCGGCGGCTACACCTTC
CATSDPDRGGGGYTF
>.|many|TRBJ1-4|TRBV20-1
TGCAGTGCTAGTCGAGGGACCGGGACGGATTTCCTGTTTTTT
CSASRGTGTDFLFF
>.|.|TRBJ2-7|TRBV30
TGTGGGGGATGGTCGGGGGAAGGTTACGAGCAGTACTTC
CGGWSGEGYEQYF
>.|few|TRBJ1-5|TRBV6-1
TGTGCCAGCAGTGAAGACCCCGGGGGCCCTTATAGCAATCAGCCCCAGCATTTT
CASSEDPGGPYSNQPQHF
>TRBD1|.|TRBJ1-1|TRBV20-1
TGCAGTGCTAGTGATGTGGCCGGGACAGGTCGAACTGAAGCTTTCTTT
CSASDVAGTGRTEAFF
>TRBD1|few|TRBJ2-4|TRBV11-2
TGTGCCAGCAGCTTTCCCACAGGGGAACGAGCCAAAAACATTCAGTACTTC
CASSFPTGERAKNIQYF
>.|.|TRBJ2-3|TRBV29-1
TGCAGCGTTGCCGACACAGATACGCAGTATTTT
CSVADTDTQYF
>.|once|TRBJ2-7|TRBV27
TGTGCCAGCAGTCAAAGCGTCCGGAGGACAAGCTCCTACGAGCAATACTTC
CASSQSVRRTSSYEQYF
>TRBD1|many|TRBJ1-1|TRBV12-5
TGTGCTAGTGGGACCGGACAGGGACCGAACACTGAAGCTTTCTTT
CASGTGQGPNTEAFF
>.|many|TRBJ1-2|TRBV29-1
TGCAGCGTTGAATTTGAAGGCTGGAACTATGGCTACACCTTC
CSVEFEGWNYGYTF
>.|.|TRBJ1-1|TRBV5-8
TGTGCCAGCAGCTTTTCGGGGGCCATGAACACTGAAGCTTTCTTT
CASSFSGAMNTEAFF
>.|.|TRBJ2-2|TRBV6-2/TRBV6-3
TGTGCCAGCAGTCACACCAACGGGGAGCTGTTTTTT
CASSHTNGELFF
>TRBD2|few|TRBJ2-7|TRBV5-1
TGCGCCAGCAGCTTGACTAGCGGCTCCCACGAGCAGTACTTC
CASSLTSGSHEQYF
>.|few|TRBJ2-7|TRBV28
TGTGCCAGCAGTTTAGCGGGATTCTACGAGCAGTGCTTC
CASSLAGFYEQCF
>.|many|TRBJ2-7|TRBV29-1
TGCAGCGCTCTCGTCTCTGGACTTAGCTCCTACGAGCAGTACTTC
CSALVSGLSSYEQYF
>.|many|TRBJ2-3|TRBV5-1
TGCGCCAGCAGCTTGGGAGTGGCGGGGAGCACAGATACGCAGTATTTT
CASSLGVAGSTDTQYF
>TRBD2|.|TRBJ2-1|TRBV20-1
TGCAGTGCTTCCCGGACTAGCGGGAGTTATGAGCAGTTCTTC
CSASRTSGSYEQFF
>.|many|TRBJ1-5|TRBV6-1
TGTGCCAGCAGTGAACCCCCATCAGGGAGTCAGCCCCAGCATTTT
CASSEPPSGSQPQHF
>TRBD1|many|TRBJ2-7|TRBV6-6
TGTGCCAGCAGTTACTCCGGGACAGGGGGCCGATTAGCCTACGAGCAGTACTTC
CASSYSGTGGRLAYEQYF
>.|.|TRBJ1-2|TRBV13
TGTGCCAGCAGCCCCGCTAGGGACTATGGCTACACCTTC
CASSPARDYGYTF
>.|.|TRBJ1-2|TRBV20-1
TGCAGTGCTAGAGGGGTTGGCTACACCTTC
CSARGVGYTF
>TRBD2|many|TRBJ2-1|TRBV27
TGTGCCAGCAGTCTCAACAGCGGGAGTGGCCCCTACAATGAGCAGTTCTTC
CASSLNSGSGPYNEQFF
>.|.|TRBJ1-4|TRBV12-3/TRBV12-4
TGTGCCAGCAGTTTAGTAGGGAGAAATGAAAAACTGTTTTTT
CASSLVGRNEKLFF
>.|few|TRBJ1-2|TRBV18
TGTGCCAGCTCACCCCGCGTCGCGTTTGATGGCTACACCTTC
CASSPRVAFDGYTF
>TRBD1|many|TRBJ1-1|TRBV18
TGTGCCAGCTCACGCACAGGGGGCGATGGCACTGAAGCTTTCTTT
CASSRTGGDGTEAFF
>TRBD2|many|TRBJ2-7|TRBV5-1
TGCGCCAGCAACCCGGGACTAGCGGGAATCCACGAGCAGTACTTC
CASNPGLAGIHEQYF
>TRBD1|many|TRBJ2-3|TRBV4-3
TGCGCCAGCAGGACCTTTCGGACAGGGGATGGGACAGATACGCAGTATTTT
CASRTFRTGDGTDTQYF
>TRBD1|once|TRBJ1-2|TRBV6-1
TGTGCCAGCAACAGGGACAGGGGCCATGGCTACACCTTC
CASNRDRGHGYTF
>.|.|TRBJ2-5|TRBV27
TGTGCCAGCAGTTTAAAGGGGCGAGAGACCCAGTACTTC
CASSLKGRETQYF
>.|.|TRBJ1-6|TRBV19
TGTGCCAGTAGTATTCGCGCAGGGTGGAATAATTCACCCCTCCACTTT
CASSIRAGWNNSPLHF
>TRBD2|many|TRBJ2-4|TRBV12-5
TGTGCTAGTGGTTTGGCCGGACTAGCGGGGGGGCCATCGAACCCCAAAAACATTCAGTACTTC
CASGLAGLAGGPSNPKNIQYF
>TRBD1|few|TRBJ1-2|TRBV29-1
TGCAGCGTTGATAGGGGACAGGGGGCGGGTGGCTACACCTTC
CSVDRGQGAGGYTF
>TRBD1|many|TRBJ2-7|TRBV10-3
TGTGCCATCAGTGATATAGGACAGGTTCGCGAGCAGTACTTC
CAISDIGQVREQYF
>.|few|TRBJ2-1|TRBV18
TGTGCCAGCTCACCACTACTACTCGACCCGTATAGTATGGATGAGCAGTTCTTC
CASSPLLLDPYSMDEQFF
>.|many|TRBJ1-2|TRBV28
TGTGCCAGCAAGGAACCCCCTAACTATGGCTACACCTTC
CASKEPPNYGYTF
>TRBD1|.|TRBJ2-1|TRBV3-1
TGTGCCACCGCCGGGACAGGGGGCTATGATGAGCAGTTCTTC
CATAGTGGYDEQFF
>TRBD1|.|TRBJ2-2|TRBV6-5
TGTGCCAGCAGTTACTCTTTAAGACAGGGGGCTACCGGGGAGCTGTTTTTT
CASSYSLRQGATGELFF
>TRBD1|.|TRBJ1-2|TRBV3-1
TGTGCCAGCAGTCTTGACAGGGGGCTTTTTGACTATGGCTACACCTTC
CASSLDRGLFDYGYTF
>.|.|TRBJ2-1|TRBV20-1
TGCAGTGCGAGTAGCCGGGGTGAGCAGTTCTTC
CSASSRGEQFF
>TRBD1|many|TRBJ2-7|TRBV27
TGTGCCAGCAGTTTCACAGGGGTGAGGAACGAGCAGTACTTC
CASSFTGVRNEQYF
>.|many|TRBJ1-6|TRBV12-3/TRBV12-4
TGTGCCAGCAGTTTAGAGGGACTGTTTAATTCACCCCTCCACTTT
CASSLEGLFNSPLHF
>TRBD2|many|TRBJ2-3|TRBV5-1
TGCGCCAGCCTCAGAGCGGGACCCACAGATACGCAGTATTTT
CASLRAGPTDTQYF
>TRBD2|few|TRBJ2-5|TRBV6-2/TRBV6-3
TGTGCCAGCACACCCAAAGGACTAGGACAAGAGACCCAGTACTTC
CASTPKGLGQETQYF
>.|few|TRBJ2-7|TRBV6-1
TGTGCCAGCAGTGAACCACCCCTTATGACCGGGCTCTACGAGCAGTACTTC
CASSEPPLMTGLYEQYF
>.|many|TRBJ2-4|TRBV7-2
TGTGCCAGCAGCCTAGTAACTCCGGCGGTTCAGTACTTC
CASSLVTPAVQYF
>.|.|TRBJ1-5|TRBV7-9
TGTGCCAGCAGCCCCATGACCGATCAGCCCCAGCATTTT
CASSPMTDQPQHF
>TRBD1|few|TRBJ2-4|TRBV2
TGTGCCAGCAGTGAAGGGGACAGGACAGGGTTCGACAAAAACATTCAGTACTTC
CASSEGDRTGFDKNIQYF
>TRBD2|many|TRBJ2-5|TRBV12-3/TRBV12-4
TGTGCCAGCAGTTTCCCAACAGGACTAGCAGCTCAAGAGACCCAGTACTTC
CASSFPTGLAAQETQYF
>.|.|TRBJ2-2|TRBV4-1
TGCGCCAGCAGCCAAGATAGCAGAGGGAACACCGGGGAGCTGTTTTTT
CASSQDSRGNTGELFF
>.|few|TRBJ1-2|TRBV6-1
TGTGCCAGCAGGCCTGCGCCGGTGTCTTCTGGCTACACCTTC
CASRPAPVSSGYTF